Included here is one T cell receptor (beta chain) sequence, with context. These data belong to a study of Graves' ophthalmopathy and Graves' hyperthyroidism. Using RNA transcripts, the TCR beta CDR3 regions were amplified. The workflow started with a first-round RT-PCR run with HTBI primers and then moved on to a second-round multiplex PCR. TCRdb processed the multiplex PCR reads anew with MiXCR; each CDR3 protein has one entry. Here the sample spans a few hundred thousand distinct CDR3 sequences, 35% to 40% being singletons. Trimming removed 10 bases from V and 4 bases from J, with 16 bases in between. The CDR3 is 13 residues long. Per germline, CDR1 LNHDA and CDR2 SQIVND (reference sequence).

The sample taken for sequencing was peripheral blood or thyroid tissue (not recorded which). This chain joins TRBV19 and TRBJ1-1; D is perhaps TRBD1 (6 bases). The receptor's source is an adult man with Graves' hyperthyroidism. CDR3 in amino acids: CAIISGGGTEAFF. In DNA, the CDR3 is TGTGCCATTATAAGTGGAGGGGGCACTGAAGCTTTCTTT.